The T cell receptor (beta chain) under discussion was sequenced for a study of T cell repertoires in cytomegalovirus infection. Germline V CDR1 and CDR2: ENHRY, SYGVKD. The CDR3 has 12 amino acids. The ends were cut back, 10 bases at V and 2 bases at J, with 11 bases in the middle. Via MiXCR, TCRdb re-called the reads, giving one row per CDR3 protein. Of under 850,000 distinct CDR3 sequences listed, roughly 36% are singletons. Input material: PBMCs. This TCR came from a human donor in good health (CMV status not recorded). Some clones in this sample may be carry-over from other donors' samples. The chain combines TRBV10-3 with TRBJ1-2, with D hard to call. For the CDR3, the DNA is TGTGCCACCCAACGAGAGAACTATGGCTACACCTTC. This codes for CATQRENYGYTF.